Listed here is a single T cell receptor beta chain. This sample was included in a study of blood T cell repertoires in COVID-19. At the level of the study: Sample material is recorded as cDNA or gDNA derived from T cells, B-cell-depleted T cells, or PBMCs.

The V gene's germline CDR1 is KGHSH and CDR2 LQKENI. The CDR3 extends over 14 amino acids. V lost 5 bases to trimming and J lost 8 bases; unmatched junction nucleotides: 7. Original methodology: Reference gene primer amplification gave nucleated cell count estimates. Sequenced by immunoSEQ multiplex PCR; TCRdb stores in-frame clones only, minus some. V and J calls and clone size follow that table, whereas D and trimming were derived from the DNA. The data show 130,000 to 150,000 clones, around four fifths seen once. Sequenced material: peripheral blood. V usage is TRBV18 and J usage is TRBJ1-4; 8 bases match TRBD1. The TCR originated in a woman in her thirties or forties with active or convalescent COVID-19. The CDR3 loop reads CASSTGTGREKLFF. CDR3 in DNA: TGTGCCAGCTCAACCGGGACAGGACGAGAAAAACTGTTTTTT.